The source of this TCR beta chain is a study of blood T cell repertoires in COVID-19. Participant-given clinical history determined each cohort assignment. In this sample, this clone turned up once. The CDR3 loop spans 18 amino acids. Germline V gene lookup returns CDR1 LGHDT and CDR2 YNNKEL (reference sequence). V lost 1 base and J lost 0, with 16 bases in between. Per the original methods: Cell counts per sample came from amplifying reference gene primers. Only in-frame clones appear in the TCRdb table, and some are missing; sequencing was by immunoSEQ multiplex PCR. D and trimming come from the DNA, and the V and J calls and clone size come from that table. The sample carries fewer than 400,000 clones, 90% recorded once.

This clonotype was sampled from a young woman who had been exposed to COVID-19. Sequencing was done on a sample of PBMCs or T cells enriched from blood (not recorded which). The V call is TRBV3-1 (or the pseudogene TRBV3-2), the J call TRBJ2-4; D is undetermined. The CDR3 DNA reads TGTGCCAGCAGCCAAGCAACAACCGCAGGTCTAGCCAAAAACATTCAGTACTTC. Translated, it gives CASSQATTAGLAKNIQYF.